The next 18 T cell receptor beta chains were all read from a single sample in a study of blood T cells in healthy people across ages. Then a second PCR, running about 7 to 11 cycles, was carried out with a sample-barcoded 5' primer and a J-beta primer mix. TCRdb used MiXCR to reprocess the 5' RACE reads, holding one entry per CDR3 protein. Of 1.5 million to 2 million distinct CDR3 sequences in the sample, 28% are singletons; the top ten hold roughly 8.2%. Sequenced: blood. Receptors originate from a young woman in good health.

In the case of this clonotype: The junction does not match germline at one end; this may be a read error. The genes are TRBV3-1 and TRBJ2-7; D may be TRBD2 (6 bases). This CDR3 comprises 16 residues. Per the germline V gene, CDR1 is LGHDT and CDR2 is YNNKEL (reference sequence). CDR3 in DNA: TGTGCCAGCAGCGGTGCCCCAGGAGGGAGCTCCTGCGAGCAGTACTTC. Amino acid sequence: CASSGAPGGSSCEQYF.

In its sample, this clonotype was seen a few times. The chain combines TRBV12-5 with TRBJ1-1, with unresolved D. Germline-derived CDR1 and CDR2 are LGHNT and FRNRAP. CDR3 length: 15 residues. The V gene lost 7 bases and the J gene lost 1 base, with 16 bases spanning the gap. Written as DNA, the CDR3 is TGTGCTAGTGCCCCCGGGGTCGATTGGAACACTGAAGCTTTCTTT. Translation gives CASAPGVDWNTEAFF. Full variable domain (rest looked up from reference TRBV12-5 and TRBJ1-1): DARVTQTPRHKVTEMGQEVTMRCQPILGHNTVFWYRQTMMQGLELLAYFRNRAPLDDSGMPKDRFSAEMPDATLATLKIQPSEPRDSAVYFCASAPGVDWNTEAFFGQGTRLTVV.

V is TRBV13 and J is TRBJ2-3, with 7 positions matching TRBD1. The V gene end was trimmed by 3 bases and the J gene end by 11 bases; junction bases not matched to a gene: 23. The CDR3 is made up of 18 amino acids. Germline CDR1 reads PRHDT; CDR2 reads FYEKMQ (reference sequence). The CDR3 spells CASSLSSSWTGRLYEQYF. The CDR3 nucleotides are TGTGCCAGCAGCTTGAGTTCTAGTTGGACAGGACGTCTTTACGAGCAGTATTTT.

Written as DNA, the CDR3 is TGTGCCAGCAGTTTAGCGACACGCTCCGGAGAAGCTTTCTTT. Protein product: CASSLATRSGEAFF. This chain connects TRBV12-3 or TRBV12-4 to TRBJ1-1, with D unclear. Trimming shortened V by 0 bases and J by 8 bases, and 13 bases separated the two germline ends. The length of the CDR3 is 14 residues.

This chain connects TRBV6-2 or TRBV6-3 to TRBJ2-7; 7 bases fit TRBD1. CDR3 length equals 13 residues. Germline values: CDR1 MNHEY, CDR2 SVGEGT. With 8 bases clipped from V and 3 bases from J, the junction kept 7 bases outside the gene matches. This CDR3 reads CASRGGLNYEQYF. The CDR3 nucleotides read TGTGCCAGCCGAGGGGGCTTGAACTACGAGCAGTACTTC.

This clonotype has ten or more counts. In nucleotides, the CDR3 is TGTGCCAGCAGTCCGGGAGGGTCCTATGGCTACACCTTC. Its translation is CASSPGGSYGYTF. The V and J genes are TRBV12-3 or TRBV12-4 and TRBJ1-2; D unresolved. Trimming shortened V by 5 bases and J by 4 bases, and 11 bases separated the two germline ends. The CDR3 has 13 amino acids.

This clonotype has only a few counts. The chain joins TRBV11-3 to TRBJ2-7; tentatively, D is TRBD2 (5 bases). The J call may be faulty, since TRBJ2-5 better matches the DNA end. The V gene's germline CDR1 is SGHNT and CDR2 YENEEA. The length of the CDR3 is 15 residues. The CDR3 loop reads CASSLAGPGGETQYF. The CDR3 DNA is TGTGCCAGCAGCTTAGCCGGACCCGGCGGGGAGACCCAGTACTTC.

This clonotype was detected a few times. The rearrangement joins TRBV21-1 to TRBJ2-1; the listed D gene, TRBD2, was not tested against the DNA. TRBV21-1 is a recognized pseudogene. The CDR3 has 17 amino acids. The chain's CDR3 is CASSLGRTGSSYNEQFF. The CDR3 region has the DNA TGTGCCAGCAGCCTCGGGAGGACAGGGAGCTCCTACAATGAGCAGTTCTTC.

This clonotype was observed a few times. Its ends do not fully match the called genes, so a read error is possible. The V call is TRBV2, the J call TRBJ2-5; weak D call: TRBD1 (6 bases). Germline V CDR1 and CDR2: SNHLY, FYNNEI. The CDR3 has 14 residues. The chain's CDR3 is CANSEGGVKETQYF. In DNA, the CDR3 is TGTGCCAACAGTGAAGGGGGAGTGAAAGAGACCCAGTACTTC.

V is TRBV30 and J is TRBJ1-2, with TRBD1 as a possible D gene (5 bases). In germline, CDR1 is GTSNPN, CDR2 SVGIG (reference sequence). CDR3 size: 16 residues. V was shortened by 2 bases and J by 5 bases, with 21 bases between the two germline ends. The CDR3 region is CAWSPPDIVGEYGYTF. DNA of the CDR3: TGTGCCTGGAGTCCCCCAGACATAGTGGGGGAATATGGCTACACCTTC.

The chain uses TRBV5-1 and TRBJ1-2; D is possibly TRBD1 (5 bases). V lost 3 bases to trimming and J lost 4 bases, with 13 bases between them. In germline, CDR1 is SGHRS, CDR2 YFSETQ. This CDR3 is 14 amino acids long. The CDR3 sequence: CASSSEGAAYGYTF. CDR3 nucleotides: TGCGCCAGCAGCTCCGAAGGGGCGGCCTATGGCTACACCTTC.

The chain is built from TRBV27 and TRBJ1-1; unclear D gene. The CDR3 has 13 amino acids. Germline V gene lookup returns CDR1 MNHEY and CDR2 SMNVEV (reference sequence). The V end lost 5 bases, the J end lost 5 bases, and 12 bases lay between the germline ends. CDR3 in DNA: TGTGCCAGCAGTCCACGACCCTGGACTGAAGCTTTCTTT. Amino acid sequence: CASSPRPWTEAFF.

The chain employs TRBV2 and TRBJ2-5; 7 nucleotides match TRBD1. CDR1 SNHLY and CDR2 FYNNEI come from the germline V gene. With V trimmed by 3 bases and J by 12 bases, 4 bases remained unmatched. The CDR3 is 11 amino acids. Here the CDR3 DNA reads TGTGCCAGCAGTGAGGACAGGAGCGAGTACTTC. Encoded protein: CASSEDRSEYF.

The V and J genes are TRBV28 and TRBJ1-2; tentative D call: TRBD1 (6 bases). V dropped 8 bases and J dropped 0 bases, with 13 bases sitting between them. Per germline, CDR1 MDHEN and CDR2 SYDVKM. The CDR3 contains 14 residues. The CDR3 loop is CASGTPLANYGYTF. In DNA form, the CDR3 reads TGTGCCAGCGGGACACCCTTAGCTAACTATGGCTACACCTTC.

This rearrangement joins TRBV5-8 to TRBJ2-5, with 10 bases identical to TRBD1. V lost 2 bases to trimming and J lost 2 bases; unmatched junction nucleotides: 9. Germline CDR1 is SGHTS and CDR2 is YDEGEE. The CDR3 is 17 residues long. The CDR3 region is CASSFRGQGVWQETQYF. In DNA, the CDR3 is TGTGCCAGCAGCTTCCGTGGACAGGGGGTATGGCAAGAGACCCAGTACTTC.

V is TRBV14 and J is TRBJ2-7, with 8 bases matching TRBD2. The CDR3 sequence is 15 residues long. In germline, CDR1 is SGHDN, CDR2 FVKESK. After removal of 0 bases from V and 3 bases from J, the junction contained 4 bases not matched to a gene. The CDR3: CASSQDLSGIYEQYF. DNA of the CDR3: TGTGCCAGCAGCCAAGATCTTAGCGGGATCTACGAGCAGTACTTC.

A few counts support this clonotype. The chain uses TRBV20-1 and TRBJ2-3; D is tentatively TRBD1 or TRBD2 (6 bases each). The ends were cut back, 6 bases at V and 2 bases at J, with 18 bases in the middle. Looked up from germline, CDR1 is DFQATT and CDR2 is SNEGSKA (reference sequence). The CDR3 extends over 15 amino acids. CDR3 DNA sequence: TGCAGTGCACCCGGGGGAACAGGGCACACAGATACGCAGTATTTT. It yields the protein CSAPGGTGHTDTQYF.

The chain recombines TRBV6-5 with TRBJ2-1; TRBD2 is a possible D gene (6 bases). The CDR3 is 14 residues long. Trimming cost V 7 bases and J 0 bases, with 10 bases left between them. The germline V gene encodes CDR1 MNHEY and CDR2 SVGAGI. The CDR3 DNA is TGTGCCAGCAAGAGGCGGGACTCCTACAATGAGCAGTTCTTC. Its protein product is CASKRRDSYNEQFF.